The sequence of this T cell receptor beta chain was determined in a study of Ad26.COV2.S vaccination and SARS-CoV-2 variants. Study-wide context: Intramuscular Ad26.COV2.S doses were given once or twice, 56 days apart. General study points: Those who received the vaccine showed greater spike-specific TCR breadth than those given placebo.

Treatment given: roughly 18 received Ad26.COV2.S at low or high dose, single or two shots; about 5 received placebo; per-sample allocation not given. Samples analyzed were those drawn on day 63 after the first vaccine or placebo injection. For this clone: Its antigen is unidentified.

This table comes from immunoSEQ multiplex PCR, and its TCRdb copy is limited to in-frame clones, with some not included. The profile shows fewer than 500,000 clones, roughly 91% of them singletons. The trim removed 6 bases at V and 8 bases at J, leaving 7 bases unmatched. This CDR3 has 15 residues. In germline, CDR1 is ENHRY, CDR2 SYGVKD. The sequences come from peripheral blood, collected in a trial of Ad26.COV2.S vaccine versus placebo. The genes are TRBV10-3 and TRBJ2-1; 13 nucleotides line up with TRBD2. The sequence was obtained from a person between 18 and 59 years old who received the Ad26.COV2.S COVID-19 vaccine or a placebo. The CDR3 loop is CAIRPTSGRDDEQFF. CDR3 sequence (DNA): TGTGCCATCAGACCTACTAGCGGGAGGGACGATGAGCAGTTCTTC.